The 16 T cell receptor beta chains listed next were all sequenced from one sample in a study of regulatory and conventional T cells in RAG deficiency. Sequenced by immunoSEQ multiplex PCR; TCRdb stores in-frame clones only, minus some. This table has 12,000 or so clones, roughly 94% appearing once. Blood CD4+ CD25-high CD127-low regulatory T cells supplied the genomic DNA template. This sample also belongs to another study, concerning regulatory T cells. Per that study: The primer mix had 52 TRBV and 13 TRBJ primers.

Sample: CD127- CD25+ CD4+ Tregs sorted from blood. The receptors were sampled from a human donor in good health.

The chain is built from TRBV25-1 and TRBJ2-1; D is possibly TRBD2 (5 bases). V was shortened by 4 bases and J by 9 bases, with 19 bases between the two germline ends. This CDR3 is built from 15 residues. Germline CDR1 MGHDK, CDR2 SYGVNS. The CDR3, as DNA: TGTGCCAGCAGTGGATATCAGAGGGCGCCCGGTGAGCAGTTCTTC. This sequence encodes CASSGYQRAPGEQFF.

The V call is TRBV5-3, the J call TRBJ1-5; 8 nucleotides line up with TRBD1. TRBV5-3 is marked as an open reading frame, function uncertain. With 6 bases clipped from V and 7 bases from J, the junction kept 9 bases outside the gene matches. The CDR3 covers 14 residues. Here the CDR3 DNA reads TGTGCCAGAACTGGACAGGGCCGTAAGCAGCCCCAGCATTTT. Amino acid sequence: CARTGQGRKQPQHF.

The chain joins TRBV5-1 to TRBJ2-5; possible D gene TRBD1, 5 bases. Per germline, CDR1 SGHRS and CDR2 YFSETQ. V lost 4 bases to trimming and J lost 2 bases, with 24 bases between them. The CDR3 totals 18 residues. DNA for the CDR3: TGCGCCAGCAGCCTGCTCATCCAGGGCCCCGGCGGACAAGAGACCCAGTACTTC. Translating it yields CASSLLIQGPGGQETQYF. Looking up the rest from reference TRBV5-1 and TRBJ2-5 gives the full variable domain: KAGVTQTPRYLIKTRGQQVTLSCSPISGHRSVSWYQQTPGQGLQFLFEYFSETQRNKGNFPGRFSGRQFSNSRSEMNVSTLELGDSALYLCASSLLIQGPGGQETQYFGPGTRLLVL.

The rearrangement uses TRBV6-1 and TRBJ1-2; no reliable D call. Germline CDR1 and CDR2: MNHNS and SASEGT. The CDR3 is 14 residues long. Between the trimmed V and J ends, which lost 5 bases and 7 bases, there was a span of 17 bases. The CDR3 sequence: CASSLPDAGFGYTF. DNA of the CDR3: TGTGCCAGCAGTCTACCGGACGCGGGGTTTGGCTACACCTTC.

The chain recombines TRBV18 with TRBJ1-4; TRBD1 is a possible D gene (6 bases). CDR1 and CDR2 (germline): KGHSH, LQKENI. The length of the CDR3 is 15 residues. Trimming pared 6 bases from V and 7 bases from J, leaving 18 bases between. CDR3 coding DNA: TGTGCCAGCTCTCAGGGGTTCTCCGGGGTTGAAAAACTGTTTTTT. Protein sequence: CASSQGFSGVEKLFF.

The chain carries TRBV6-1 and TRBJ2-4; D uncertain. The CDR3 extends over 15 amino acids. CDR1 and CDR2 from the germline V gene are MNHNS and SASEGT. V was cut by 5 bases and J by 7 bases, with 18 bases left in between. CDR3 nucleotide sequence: TGTGCCAGCAGTCCGTCGTCCCGCGGCGAGAACATTCAGTACTTC. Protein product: CASSPSSRGENIQYF.

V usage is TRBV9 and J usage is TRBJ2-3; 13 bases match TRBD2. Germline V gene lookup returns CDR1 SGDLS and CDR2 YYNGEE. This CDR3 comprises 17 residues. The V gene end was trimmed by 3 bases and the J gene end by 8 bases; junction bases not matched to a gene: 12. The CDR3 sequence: CASSAPGLAGAQGTQYF. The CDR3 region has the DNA TGTGCCAGCAGCGCCCCCGGACTAGCGGGGGCGCAGGGTACGCAGTATTTT.

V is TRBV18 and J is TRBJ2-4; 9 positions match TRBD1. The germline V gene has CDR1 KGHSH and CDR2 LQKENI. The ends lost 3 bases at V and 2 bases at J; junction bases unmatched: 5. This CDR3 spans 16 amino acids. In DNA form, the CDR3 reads TGTGCCAGCTCACCTCGACAGGGGGGGACCAAAAACATTCAGTACTTC. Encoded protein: CASSPRQGGTKNIQYF.

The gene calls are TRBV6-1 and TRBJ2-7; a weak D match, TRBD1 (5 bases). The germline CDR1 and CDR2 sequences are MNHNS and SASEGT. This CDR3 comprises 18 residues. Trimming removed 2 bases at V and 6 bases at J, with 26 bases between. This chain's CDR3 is CASSESLGWGRRSGEQYF. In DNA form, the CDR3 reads TGTGCCAGCAGTGAAAGCCTGGGGTGGGGCAGGCGATCGGGCGAGCAGTACTTC.

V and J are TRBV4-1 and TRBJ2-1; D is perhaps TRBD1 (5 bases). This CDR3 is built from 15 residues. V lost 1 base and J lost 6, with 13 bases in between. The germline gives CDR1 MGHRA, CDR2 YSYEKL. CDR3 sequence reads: CASSQGGLGVNEQFF. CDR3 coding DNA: TGCGCCAGCAGCCAAGGGGGCTTAGGGGTCAATGAGCAGTTCTTC.

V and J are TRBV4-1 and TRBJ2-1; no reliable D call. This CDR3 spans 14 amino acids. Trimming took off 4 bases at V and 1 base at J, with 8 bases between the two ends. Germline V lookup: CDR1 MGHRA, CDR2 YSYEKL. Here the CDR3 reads CASSPLLSYNEQFF. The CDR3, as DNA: TGCGCCAGCAGCCCACTACTGTCCTACAATGAGCAGTTCTTC.

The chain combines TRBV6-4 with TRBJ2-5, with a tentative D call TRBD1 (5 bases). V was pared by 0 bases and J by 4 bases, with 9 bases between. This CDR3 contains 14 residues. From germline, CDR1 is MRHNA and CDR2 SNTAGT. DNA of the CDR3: TGTGCCAGCAGTGACTCGCCTGGGGCAGAGACCCAGTACTTC. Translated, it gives CASSDSPGAETQYF.

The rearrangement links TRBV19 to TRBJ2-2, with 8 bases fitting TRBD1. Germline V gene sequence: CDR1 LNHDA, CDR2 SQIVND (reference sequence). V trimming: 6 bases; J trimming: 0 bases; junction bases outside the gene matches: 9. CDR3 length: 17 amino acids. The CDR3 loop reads CASRPQDRAPNTGELFF. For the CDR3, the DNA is TGTGCCAGTAGGCCTCAGGACAGGGCCCCGAACACCGGGGAGCTGTTTTTT.

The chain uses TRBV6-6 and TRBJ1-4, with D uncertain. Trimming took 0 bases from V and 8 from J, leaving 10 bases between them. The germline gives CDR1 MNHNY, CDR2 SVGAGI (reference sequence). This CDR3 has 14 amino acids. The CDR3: CASSYSGQREKLFF. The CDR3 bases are TGTGCCAGCAGTTACTCGGGCCAACGAGAAAAACTGTTTTTT.

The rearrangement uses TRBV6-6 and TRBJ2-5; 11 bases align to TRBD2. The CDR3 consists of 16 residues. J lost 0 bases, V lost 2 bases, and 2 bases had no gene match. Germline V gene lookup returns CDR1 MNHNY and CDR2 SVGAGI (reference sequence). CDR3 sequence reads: CASSYRLAGNQETQYF. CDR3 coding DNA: TGTGCCAGCAGTTACCGACTAGCGGGGAACCAAGAGACCCAGTACTTC.

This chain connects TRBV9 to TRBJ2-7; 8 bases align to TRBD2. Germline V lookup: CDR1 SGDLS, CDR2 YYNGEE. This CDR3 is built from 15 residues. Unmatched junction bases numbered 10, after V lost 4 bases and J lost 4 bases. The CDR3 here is CASSPRGSGVYEQYF. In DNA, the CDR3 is TGTGCCAGCAGCCCCCGTGGTAGCGGGGTATACGAGCAGTACTTC.